The T cell receptor beta chain under discussion was sequenced for a study of OX40 agonist ivuxolimab in advanced cancers. The wider study: Each dose-escalation patient presented with hepatocellular carcinoma, melanoma, renal cell or head and neck cancer. Partial responses, seen in three patients, involved one hepatocellular carcinoma and two cutaneous melanomas.

As concerns this clone: Its antigen is unidentified.

Profiling relied on immunoSEQ multiplex PCR, and the TCRdb table lists in-frame clones only, not all of them. Of 75,000 to 90,000 clones listed, approximately 88% are singletons. This CDR3 is built from 15 residues. V dropped 1 base and J dropped 5 bases, with 12 bases sitting between them. Germline CDR1 and CDR2: LNHDA and SQIVND (reference sequence). Patients were ineligible given autoimmune disease history or systemic immunosuppression. The study, taken as a whole, reports: The mean number of expanded clones was higher in CD8+ T cells than in CD4+.

V is TRBV19 and J is TRBJ1-5; possibly TRBD1 for D (5 bases). This TCR came from an adult with an advanced solid tumor such as melanoma, head and neck, liver or kidney cancer. The sequences come from CD4+ or CD8+ T cells sorted from blood, collected in a trial of the OX40 agonist ivuxolimab. CDR3 residues: CASSIGSGLYQPQHF. The CDR3 DNA is TGTGCCAGTAGTATAGGGTCAGGGTTATATCAGCCCCAGCATTTT.